Listed below are T cell receptor beta chains from one sample, sequenced in a study of TIL therapy for anti-PD-1-resistant metastatic lung cancer. Only in-frame clones appear in the TCRdb table, and some are missing; sequencing was by immunoSEQ multiplex PCR. Seen here are under 65,000 clones, 80% to 90% observed once, and the top ten hold less than 3.5%. The sequencing used blood, collected at baseline. The source is a person between 30 and 79 years old with non-small cell lung cancer. Each CDR3 is given with its conserved first and last residue. The order of the fields is J gene, V gene, CDR3 protein.

TRBJ2-7,TRBV7-2,CASSPGLTSYEQYF
TRBJ1-1,TRBV6-5,CASSYSREVDTEAFF
TRBJ2-1,TRBV27,CASSLFGQGQGYNEQFF
TRBJ2-2,TRBV2,CASSGTRNTGELFF
TRBJ2-3,TRBV20-1,CSGPDTQYF
TRBJ2-7,TRBV6-5,CASRGTAAYEQYF
TRBJ2-7,TRBV10-3,CAISVLGTGSHEQYF
TRBJ1-5,TRBV4-3,CASSQGHSYSNQPQHF
TRBJ2-6,TRBV24-1,CATSARGRHSGANVLTF
TRBJ2-1,TRBV5-1,CASSLSQDLHNEQFF
TRBJ2-5,TRBV7-2,CASSSRLAGVGGETQYF
TRBJ1-4,TRBV11-2,CASTLTGHPREKLFF
TRBJ2-7,TRBV4-2,CASSLTSGSINEQYF
TRBJ2-1,TRBV20-1,CSASRRRYPSYNEQFF
TRBJ1-1,TRBV5-1,CASSLLGVFNTEAFF
TRBJ1-5,TRBV30,CAWSSGEDQPQHF
TRBJ2-5,TRBV5-1,CASSGGTLQETQYF
TRBJ2-2,TRBV10-3,CATCLGPGTTGELFF
TRBJ2-2,TRBV7-3,CASSIQGATNTGELFF
TRBJ2-1,TRBV15,CATSRDLAGGYNEQFF
TRBJ1-5,TRBV12-3/TRBV12-4,CASRQGGNQPQHF
TRBJ2-5,TRBV27,CATRDSQETQYF